One TCR beta chain is described in this entry. Antigen specificity is unknown. 13 Jbeta primers and 60 Vbeta primers were used for the PCR. Methods used by the authors: Around 11 million shared chains were among about 80 million unique TCR beta chains counted in a later analysis. The repertoire was sequenced with immunoSEQ multiplex PCR; TCRdb's copy has only in-frame clones and lacks some. That table is the source of V, J and clone size, and D and trimming were worked out from the DNA. The table lists 150,000 to 200,000 clones, around 78% of them singletons. These data belong to a study of cytomegalovirus exposure and HLA in healthy donors. Findings and limits, study-wide: A later analysis linked a missense variant in DCLRE1C to the trimming of TCR beta V and J genes. Researchers reported in a later analysis that common viral pathogens appeared linked to several top clusters. Presence/absence results assume similar sequencing depth per donor, which may not hold.

The sequenced sample was PBMCs. The receptor comes from a man aged 25-40 years in good health and CMV-seronegative.

The CDR3 DNA sequence: TGTGCCAGCAGCCCGTTCACCGGGGAGCTGTTTTTT. Translation gives CASSPFTGELFF. The chain joins TRBV7-9 to TRBJ2-2; D remains unclear. The V end was cut by 5 bases, the J end by 4 bases, with 5 bases between. In germline, CDR1 is SEHNR, CDR2 FQNEAQ (reference sequence). The CDR3 consists of 12 residues.